This record looks at one T cell receptor beta chain sequence and its context. The data are from a study of T cells in tumors after PD-1 blockade. Study-level information: Prior checkpoint blockade, systemic immunosuppressant use, or anti-cancer therapy within 4 weeks excluded patients. A subset received ongoing vismodegib 150 mg daily alongside anti-PD-1 therapy. Patients received pembrolizumab 200 mg every 3 weeks or cemiplimab 350 mg every 2 weeks. On average, peripheral blood gave under 150,000 TCR templates and 37,000 or so unique clonotypes.

Sequenced by immunoSEQ multiplex PCR; TCRdb stores in-frame clones only, minus some. The repertoire consists of approximately 30,000 clones, with 73% occurring once and the leading ten covering around two fifths. V was trimmed by 0 bases and J by 4 bases, leaving 6 bases between them. The germline CDR1 and CDR2 sequences are LGHNA and YSLEER. This CDR3 comprises 13 residues. The V gene is TRBV4-3, the J gene TRBJ2-5; D not certain. This TCR was sampled from a human donor with basal cell carcinoma. The specimen was PBMCs, collected after anti-PD-1 treatment. In DNA, the CDR3 is TGCGCCAGCAGCCAAGATCTGCGAGAGACCCAGTACTTC. It specifies CASSQDLRETQYF.